Listed here are 23 T cell receptor beta chains from one sample, sequenced in a study of blood T cell repertoires in COVID-19. Clones were read by immunoSEQ multiplex PCR, and TCRdb kept only the in-frame ones, dropping some. This sample carries under 250,000 clones, around 82% of them seen once, and the ten largest clones take about 4.5%. Input material: peripheral blood. The receptors derive from a man between 50 and 59 years old with active or convalescent COVID-19.

The chain has TRBV5-1 and TRBJ1-4; 9 bases fit TRBD1. Per the germline V gene, CDR1 is SGHRS and CDR2 is YFSETQ. The junction had 6 bases not matched to a gene; V was cut back by 4 bases and J by 8 bases. The length of the CDR3 is 14 residues. The CDR3 DNA is TGCGCCAGCAGCCCGGGACAGGGCGGGGAAAAACTGTTTTTT. Protein: CASSPGQGGEKLFF.

In its sample, this clone was seen a few times. This sequence joins TRBV7-8 and TRBJ1-1, with D possibly being TRBD1 (5 bases). CDR1 is SGHVS, CDR2 FQNEAQ, per germline. V dropped 4 bases and J dropped 5 bases, with 14 bases sitting between them. This CDR3 contains 14 residues. Here the CDR3 reads CASSSREGRTEAFF. In DNA form, the CDR3 reads TGTGCCAGCAGCTCCCGGGAGGGACGAACTGAAGCTTTCTTT.

The V call is TRBV27, the J call TRBJ1-2; 8 nucleotides align to TRBD1. CDR1 is MNHEY, CDR2 SMNVEV, per germline (reference sequence). Trimming cost V 4 bases and J 6 bases; bases outside gene matches: 7. The CDR3 runs to 14 residues. This CDR3 is CASSWTGLLNGYTF. In nucleotides, the CDR3 is TGTGCCAGCAGTTGGACAGGGTTGCTGAATGGCTACACCTTC.

This clone was seen more than once but under ten times. The chain carries TRBV16 and TRBJ2-5; possible D gene TRBD1, 7 bases. Germline V CDR1 and CDR2: KGHSY, FQNENV. Trimming cost V 4 bases and J 9 bases, with 21 bases left between them. This CDR3 is 15 amino acids long. This CDR3 reads CASSRKQGGRWAQYF. CDR3 in DNA: TGTGCCAGCAGCCGAAAGCAGGGGGGTCGTTGGGCCCAGTACTTC.

This chain links TRBV7-9 with TRBJ2-5, with 7 bases identical to TRBD1. Germline V CDR1 and CDR2: SEHNR, FQNEAQ (reference sequence). This CDR3 has 14 residues. Germline trimming cut 3 bases from V and 5 bases from J; bases unmatched to any gene: 6. This chain's CDR3 is CASSLKGGEETQYF. Written as DNA, the CDR3 is TGTGCCAGCAGCTTGAAAGGGGGCGAGGAGACCCAGTACTTC. The whole variable domain, filled in from reference TRBV7-9 and TRBJ2-5, reads DTGVSQNPRHKITKRGQNVTFRCDPISEHNRLYWYRQTLGQGPEFLTYFQNEAQLEKSRLLSDRFSAERPKGSFSTLEIQRTEQGDSAMYLCASSLKGGEETQYFGPGTRLLVL.

V is TRBV14 and J is TRBJ1-1; 9 bases fit TRBD1. Germline V lookup: CDR1 SGHDN, CDR2 FVKESK. The length of the CDR3 is 14 residues. J gave up 11 bases and V 3 bases, and 10 bases lay outside the gene matches. The CDR3 loop reads CASSQDRGQRSAFF. DNA of the CDR3: TGTGCCAGCAGCCAGGACAGGGGCCAGCGGTCGGCTTTCTTT.

This clone is a singleton in its sample. This chain connects TRBV9 to TRBJ1-3; D might be TRBD1 (5 bases). This CDR3 region has 16 residues. With 1 base removed from V and 0 bases from J, the gap between germline ends came to 11 bases. Germline loops: CDR1 SGDLS, CDR2 YYNGEE. This CDR3 reads CASSVKWGGSGNTIYF. In DNA, the CDR3 is TGTGCCAGCAGCGTAAAATGGGGGGGCTCTGGAAACACCATATATTTT. Full variable domain (outside the CDR3, taken from reference TRBV9 and TRBJ1-3): DSGVTQTPKHLITATGQRVTLRCSPRSGDLSVYWYQQSLDQGLQFLIQYYNGEERAKGNILERFSAQQFPDLHSELNLSSLELGDSALYFCASSVKWGGSGNTIYFGEGSWLTVV.

V is TRBV19 and J is TRBJ2-1; D is unclear. V was shortened by 6 bases and J by 8 bases, with 14 bases between the two germline ends. The CDR3 spans 13 residues. Per the germline V gene, CDR1 is LNHDA and CDR2 is SQIVND (reference sequence). The CDR3 here is CASSPTKIHEQFF. CDR3 bases: TGTGCCAGTAGCCCAACTAAGATCCATGAGCAGTTCTTC. Together with reference TRBV19 and TRBJ2-1, the CDR3 gives the full variable domain: DGGITQSPKYLFRKEGQNVTLSCEQNLNHDAMYWYRQDPGQGLRLIYYSQIVNDFQKGDIAEGYSVSREKKESFPLTVTSAQKNPTAFYLCASSPTKIHEQFFGPGTRLTVL.

This chain links TRBV29-1 with TRBJ1-2; D is uncertain. CDR1 SQVTM and CDR2 ANQGSEA come from the germline V gene. V lost 6 bases, J lost 4 bases, and 21 bases lay in between. The CDR3 loop spans 15 amino acids. The CDR3 sequence is CSVAPPGVSTYGYTF. The CDR3, as DNA: TGCAGCGTCGCCCCCCCGGGAGTCAGCACCTATGGCTACACCTTC.

The genes are TRBV10-3 and TRBJ1-2; maybe TRBD1 (5 bases). Germline V gives CDR1 ENHRY, CDR2 SYGVKD. The CDR3 extends over 13 amino acids. V was pared by 3 bases and J by 7 bases, with 12 bases between. DNA for the CDR3: TGTGCCATCAGTGAAGGCAGGGCCTTTGGCTACACCTTC. This sequence encodes CAISEGRAFGYTF.

This rearrangement joins TRBV19 to TRBJ1-2; no clear D. The CDR3 spans 13 residues. Germline V gene lookup returns CDR1 LNHDA and CDR2 SQIVND (reference sequence). With 5 bases removed from V and 3 bases from J, the gap between germline ends came to 10 bases. The CDR3 DNA is TGTGCCAGTAGTGGTTCCGGAGACTATGGCTACACCTTC. It encodes CASSGSGDYGYTF.

This rearrangement joins TRBV6-5 to TRBJ2-5, with 9 bases lining up with TRBD2. Germline CDR1 is MNHEY and CDR2 is SVGAGI. The J segment lost 2 bases and the V segment lost 9 bases, leaving 7 bases of the junction unmatched. This CDR3 spans 14 amino acids. CDR3 sequence: CASVSGGLQETQYF. DNA for the CDR3: TGTGCCAGTGTTAGCGGGGGTTTACAAGAGACCCAGTACTTC.

The chain carries TRBV3-1 (or the pseudogene TRBV3-2) and TRBJ2-3; 7 nucleotides line up with TRBD2. V lost 3 bases, J lost 0 bases, and 6 bases stayed unmatched. Germline-derived CDR1 and CDR2 are LGHDT and YNNKEL (reference sequence). The CDR3 is 16 residues long. CDR3 nucleotides: TGTGCCAGCAGCCAGTTGAGCGGGGTCAGCACAGATACGCAGTATTTT. Translating gives CASSQLSGVSTDTQYF.

The chain employs TRBV5-1 and TRBJ1-4, with D tentatively TRBD1 (6 bases). V was shortened by 2 bases and J by 6 bases, with 11 bases between the two germline ends. The germline CDR1 and CDR2 sequences are SGHRS and YFSETQ. The length of the CDR3 is 14 residues. CDR3 nucleotide sequence: TGCGCCAGCAGCTTACAGGGTAGTGATGAAAAACTGTTTTTT. It yields the protein CASSLQGSDEKLFF. The full variable domain, rest sourced from reference TRBV5-1 and TRBJ1-4, is KAGVTQTPRYLIKTRGQQVTLSCSPISGHRSVSWYQQTPGQGLQFLFEYFSETQRNKGNFPGRFSGRQFSNSRSEMNVSTLELGDSALYLCASSLQGSDEKLFFGSGTQLSVL.

CDR3 sequence reads: CASSSRTGGAGDTQYF. Here the CDR3 DNA reads TGTGCCAGCAGCTCCAGGACAGGGGGCGCGGGAGATACGCAGTATTTT. The chain employs TRBV5-4 and TRBJ2-3, with 11 bases identical to TRBD1. Germline CDR1 reads SGHNT; CDR2 reads YYREEE (reference sequence). The CDR3 length is 16 residues. The ends lost 3 bases at V and 5 bases at J; junction bases unmatched: 8.

The CDR3 DNA reads as TGTGCCACCAGTGTCTCGGGGGGGCCGGGTGAGCAGTTCTTC. Protein: CATSVSGGPGEQFF. The chain employs TRBV24-1 and TRBJ2-1, with 8 bases matching TRBD2. The germline V gene has CDR1 KGHDR and CDR2 SFDVKD. This CDR3 is built from 14 residues. The J segment lost 9 bases and the V segment lost 5 bases, leaving 8 bases of the junction unmatched.

The genes are TRBV10-3 and TRBJ2-7, with D possibly matching TRBD1 (5 bases). CDR1 is ENHRY, CDR2 SYGVKD, per germline. The germline V and J ends were trimmed by 8 bases and 2 bases, with 28 bases remaining between them. The CDR3 sequence is 18 residues long. The CDR3: CAIFWQDISYFYTYEQYF. Written as DNA, the CDR3 is TGTGCCATCTTCTGGCAGGACATATCATACTTTTACACCTACGAGCAGTACTTC.

This clone came up once. V is TRBV28 and J is TRBJ1-2; the match to TRBD1 covers 9 bases. The length of the CDR3 is 16 residues. Germline V CDR1 and CDR2: MDHEN, SYDVKM. Trimming removed 6 bases from V and 7 bases from J; junction bases left unmatched: 15. The CDR3 DNA reads TGTGCCAGCAGCCCACCTTCAGGACAGGGGATTGCTGGCTACACCTTC. This encodes CASSPPSGQGIAGYTF.

This chain uses TRBV18 with TRBJ1-1; perhaps TRBD1 as D (5 bases). Looked up from germline, CDR1 is KGHSH and CDR2 is LQKENI. The CDR3 runs to 14 residues. The V gene lost 2 bases and the J gene lost 1 base, with 8 bases spanning the gap. The CDR3 nucleotides are TGTGCCAGCTCACCAGGGGGGGGGAACACTGAAGCTTTCTTT. It codes for CASSPGGGNTEAFF. The full variable domain, completed using reference TRBV18 and TRBJ1-1, is NAGVMQNPRHLVRRRGQEARLRCSPMKGHSHVYWYRQLPEEGLKFMVYLQKENIIDESGMPKERFSAEFPKEGPSILRIQQVVRGDSAAYFCASSPGGGNTEAFFGQGTRLTVV.

The chain combines TRBV21-1 with TRBJ1-2; TRBD1, the table's D call, lacks a check against the DNA. TRBV21-1 is deemed a pseudogene. The CDR3 loop spans 14 amino acids. In DNA form, the CDR3 reads TGTGCCAGCAGCGACGACAGGGAGAACTATGGCTACACCTTC. It translates to CASSDDRENYGYTF.

This chain uses TRBV29-1 with TRBJ1-1; 8 nucleotides align to TRBD1. The CDR3 sequence is 15 residues long. Losses at the gene ends were 7 bases for V and 4 bases for J; bases not matched to a gene: 14. CDR1 is SQVTM, CDR2 ANQGSEA, per germline. CDR3 amino acids: CSAGGRDRRGTEAFF. CDR3 coding DNA: TGCAGCGCAGGGGGCCGGGACAGGCGAGGCACTGAAGCTTTCTTT.

The rearrangement links TRBV2 to TRBJ1-1; TRBD1 matches 7 bases. Trimming cost V 1 base and J 1 base; bases outside gene matches: 9. The CDR3 runs to 17 residues. Germline CDR1 reads SNHLY; CDR2 reads FYNNEI. CDR3: CASSEDRRTGENTEAFF. The CDR3 region has the DNA TGTGCCAGCAGTGAAGATAGGAGGACAGGAGAGAACACTGAAGCTTTCTTT.

V is TRBV30 and J is TRBJ1-5; TRBD1 is a possible D gene (5 bases). CDR3 length equals 17 residues. V lost 1 base and J 2 bases, leaving 18 bases between the germline ends. Per the germline V gene, CDR1 is GTSNPN and CDR2 is SVGIG (reference sequence). CDR3: CAWSDRQPRSRNQPQHF. CDR3 DNA sequence: TGTGCCTGGAGTGACCGACAGCCAAGGTCGCGCAATCAGCCCCAGCATTTT. The variable domain in full, with the rest retrieved from reference TRBV30 and TRBJ1-5, is SQTIHQWPATLVQPVGSPLSLECTVEGTSNPNLYWYRQAAGRGLQLLFYSVGIGQISSEVPQNLSASRPQDRQFILSSKKLLLSDSGFYLCAWSDRQPRSRNQPQHFGDGTRLSIL.